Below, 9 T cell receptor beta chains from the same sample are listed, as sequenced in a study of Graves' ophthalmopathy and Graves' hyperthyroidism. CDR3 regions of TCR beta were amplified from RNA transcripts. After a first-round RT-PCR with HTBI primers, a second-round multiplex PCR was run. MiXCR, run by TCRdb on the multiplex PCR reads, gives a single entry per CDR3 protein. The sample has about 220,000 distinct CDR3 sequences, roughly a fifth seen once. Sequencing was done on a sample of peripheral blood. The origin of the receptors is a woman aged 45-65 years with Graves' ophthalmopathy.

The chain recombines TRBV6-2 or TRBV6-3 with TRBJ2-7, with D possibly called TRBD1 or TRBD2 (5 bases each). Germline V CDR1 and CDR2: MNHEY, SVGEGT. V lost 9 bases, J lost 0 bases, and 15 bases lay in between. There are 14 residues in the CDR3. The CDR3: CASSRDDSSYEQYF. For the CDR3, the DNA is TGTGCCAGTTCCCGGGACGACAGCTCCTACGAGCAGTACTTC.

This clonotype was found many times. This CDR3 reads CASSLARWNTEAFF. CDR3 nucleotides: TGTGCCAGCAGCTTAGCCAGGTGGAACACTGAAGCTTTCTTT. The chain couples TRBV7-2 to TRBJ1-1; no clear D. This CDR3 comprises 14 residues. The V end lost 0 bases, the J end lost 1 base, and 6 bases lay between the germline ends. The germline V gene has CDR1 SGHTA and CDR2 FQGNSA.

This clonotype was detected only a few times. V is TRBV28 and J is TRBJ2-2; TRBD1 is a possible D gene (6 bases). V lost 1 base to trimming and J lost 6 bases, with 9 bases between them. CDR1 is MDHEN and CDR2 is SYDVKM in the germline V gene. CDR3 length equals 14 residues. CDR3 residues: CASSLSAGAGELFF. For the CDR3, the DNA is TGTGCCAGCAGTTTATCAGCAGGGGCCGGGGAGCTGTTTTTT.

This CDR3 is CASKDTGSSYEQYF. For the CDR3, the DNA is TGTGCCAGCAAAGATACGGGGAGCTCCTACGAGCAGTACTTC. The chain has TRBV6-2 or TRBV6-3 and TRBJ2-7, with a possible D match to TRBD2 (5 bases). The V end lost 7 bases, the J end lost 0 bases, and 13 bases lay between the germline ends. Per the germline V gene, CDR1 is MNHEY and CDR2 is SVGEGT. This CDR3 has 14 amino acids.

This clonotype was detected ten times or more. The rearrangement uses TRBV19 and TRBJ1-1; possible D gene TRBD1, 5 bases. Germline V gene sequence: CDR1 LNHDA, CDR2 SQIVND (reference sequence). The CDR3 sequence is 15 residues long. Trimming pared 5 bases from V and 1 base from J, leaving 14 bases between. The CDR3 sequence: CASSVSGSGNTEAFF. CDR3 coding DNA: TGTGCCAGTAGTGTATCAGGGTCGGGGAACACTGAAGCTTTCTTT.

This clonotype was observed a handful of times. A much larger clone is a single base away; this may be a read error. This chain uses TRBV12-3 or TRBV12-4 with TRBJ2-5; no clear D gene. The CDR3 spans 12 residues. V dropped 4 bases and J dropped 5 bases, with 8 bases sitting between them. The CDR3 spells CASSSLGETQYF. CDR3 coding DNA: TGTGCCAGCAGTTCCCTAGGGGAGACCCAGTACTTC.

The chain's CDR3 is CASSPGDRSPNSPLHF. CDR3 nucleotide sequence: TGTGCCAGCTCACCAGGGGACAGAAGTCCAAATTCACCCCTCCACTTT. This chain connects TRBV18 to TRBJ1-6, with TRBD1 matching over 7 bases. The CDR3 totals 16 residues. V lost 2 bases to trimming and J lost 7 bases; unmatched junction nucleotides: 8. The germline V gene encodes CDR1 KGHSH and CDR2 LQKENI.

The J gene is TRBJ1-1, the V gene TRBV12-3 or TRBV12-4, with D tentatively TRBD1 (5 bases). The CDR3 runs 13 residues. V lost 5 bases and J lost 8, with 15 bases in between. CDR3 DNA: TGTGCCAGCAGTGGGGACTCTCCGAAGGAAGCTTTCTTT. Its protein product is CASSGDSPKEAFF.

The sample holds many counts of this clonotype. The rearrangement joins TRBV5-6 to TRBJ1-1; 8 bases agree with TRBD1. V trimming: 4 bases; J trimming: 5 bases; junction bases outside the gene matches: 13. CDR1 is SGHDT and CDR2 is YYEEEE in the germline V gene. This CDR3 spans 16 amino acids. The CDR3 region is CASSPGQGRMGTEAFF. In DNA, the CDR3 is TGTGCCAGCAGCCCCGGACAGGGTAGGATGGGAACTGAAGCTTTCTTT.